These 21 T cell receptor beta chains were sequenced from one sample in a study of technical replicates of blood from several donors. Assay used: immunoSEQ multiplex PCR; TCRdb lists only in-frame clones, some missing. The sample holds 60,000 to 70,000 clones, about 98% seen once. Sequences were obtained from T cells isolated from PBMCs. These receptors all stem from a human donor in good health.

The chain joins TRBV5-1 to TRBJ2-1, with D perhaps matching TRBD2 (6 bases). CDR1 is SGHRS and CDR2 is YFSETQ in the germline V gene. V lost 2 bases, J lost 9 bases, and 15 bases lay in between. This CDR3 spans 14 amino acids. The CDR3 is CASSFRDLGVEQFF. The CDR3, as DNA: TGCGCCAGCAGCTTCCGGGACTTAGGTGTTGAGCAGTTCTTC.

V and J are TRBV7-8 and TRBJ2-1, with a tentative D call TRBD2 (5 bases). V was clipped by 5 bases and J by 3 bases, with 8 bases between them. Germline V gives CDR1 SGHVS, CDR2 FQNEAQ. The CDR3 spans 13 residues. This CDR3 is CASSAGLYNEQFF. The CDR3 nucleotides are TGTGCCAGCAGCGCCGGACTCTACAATGAGCAGTTCTTC.

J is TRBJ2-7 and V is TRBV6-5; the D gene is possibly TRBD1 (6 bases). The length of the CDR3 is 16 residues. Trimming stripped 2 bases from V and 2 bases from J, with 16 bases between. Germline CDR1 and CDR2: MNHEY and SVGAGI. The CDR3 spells CASSYLWDKAPYEQYF. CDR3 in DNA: TGTGCCAGCAGTTACCTATGGGACAAGGCCCCCTACGAGCAGTACTTC.

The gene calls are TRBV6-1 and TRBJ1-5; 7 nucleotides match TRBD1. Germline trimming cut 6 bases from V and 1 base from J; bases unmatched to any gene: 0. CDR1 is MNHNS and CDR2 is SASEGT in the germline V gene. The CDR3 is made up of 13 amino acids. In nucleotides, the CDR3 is TGTGCCAGCAGGGGACAGAGCAATCAGCCCCAGCATTTT. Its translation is CASRGQSNQPQHF.

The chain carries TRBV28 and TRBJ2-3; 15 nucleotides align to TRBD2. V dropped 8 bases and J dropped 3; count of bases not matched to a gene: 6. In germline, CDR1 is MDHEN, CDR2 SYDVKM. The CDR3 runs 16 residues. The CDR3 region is CASEGLAGGRTDTQYF. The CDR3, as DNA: TGTGCCAGCGAGGGACTAGCGGGAGGTAGGACAGATACGCAGTATTTT.

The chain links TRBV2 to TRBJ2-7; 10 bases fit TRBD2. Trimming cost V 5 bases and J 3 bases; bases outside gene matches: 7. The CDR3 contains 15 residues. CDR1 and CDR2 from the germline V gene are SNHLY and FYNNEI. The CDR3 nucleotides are TGTGCCAGCAGTCGGTCAGCGGGAGGGGGCTACGAGCAGTACTTC. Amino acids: CASSRSAGGGYEQYF.

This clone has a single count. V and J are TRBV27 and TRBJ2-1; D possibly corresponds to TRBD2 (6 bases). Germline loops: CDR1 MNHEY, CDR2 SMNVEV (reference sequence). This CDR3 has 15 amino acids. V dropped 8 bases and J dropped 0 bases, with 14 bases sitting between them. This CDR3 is CASWGRISSYNEQFF. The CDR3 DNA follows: TGTGCCAGCTGGGGGAGGATTAGCTCCTACAATGAGCAGTTCTTC.

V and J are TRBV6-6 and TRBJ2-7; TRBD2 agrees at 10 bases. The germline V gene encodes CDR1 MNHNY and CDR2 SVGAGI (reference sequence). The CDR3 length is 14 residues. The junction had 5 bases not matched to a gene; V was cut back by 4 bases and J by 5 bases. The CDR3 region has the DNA TGTGCCAGCAGTTCCAGCGGGAGGGCTCACGAGCAGTACTTC. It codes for CASSSSGRAHEQYF.

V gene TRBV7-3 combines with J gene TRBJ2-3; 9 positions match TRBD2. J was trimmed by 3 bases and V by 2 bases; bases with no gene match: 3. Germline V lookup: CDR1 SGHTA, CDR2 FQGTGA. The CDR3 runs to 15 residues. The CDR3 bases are TGTGCCAGCAGCTTAGGGGGACTAGCAACAGATACGCAGTATTTT. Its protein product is CASSLGGLATDTQYF.

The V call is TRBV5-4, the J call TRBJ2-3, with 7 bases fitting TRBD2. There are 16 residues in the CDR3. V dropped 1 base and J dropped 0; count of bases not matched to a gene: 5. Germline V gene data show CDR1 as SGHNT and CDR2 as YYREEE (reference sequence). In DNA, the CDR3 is TGTGCCAGCAGCTTGTTACGCGGGAGTAGCACAGATACGCAGTATTTT. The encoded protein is CASSLLRGSSTDTQYF.

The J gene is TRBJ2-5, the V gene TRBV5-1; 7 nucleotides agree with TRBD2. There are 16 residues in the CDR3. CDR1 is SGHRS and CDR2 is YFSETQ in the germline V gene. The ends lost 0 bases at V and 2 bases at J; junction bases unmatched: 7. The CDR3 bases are TGCGCCAGCAGCTTGGGGTCGGGGGGAATTCAAGAGACCCAGTACTTC. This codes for CASSLGSGGIQETQYF.

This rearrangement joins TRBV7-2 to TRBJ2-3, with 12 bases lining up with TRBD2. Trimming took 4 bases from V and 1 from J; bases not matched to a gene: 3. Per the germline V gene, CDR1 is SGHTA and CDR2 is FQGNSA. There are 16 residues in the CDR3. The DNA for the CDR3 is TGTGCCAGCAGCTCGGGACTAGCGGGTGGCACAGATACGCAGTATTTT. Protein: CASSSGLAGGTDTQYF.

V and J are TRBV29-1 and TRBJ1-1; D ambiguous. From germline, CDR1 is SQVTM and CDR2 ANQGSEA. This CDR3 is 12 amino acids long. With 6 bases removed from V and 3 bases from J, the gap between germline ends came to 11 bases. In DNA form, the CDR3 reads TGCAGCGTACTCGTTGCGGACACTGAAGCTTTCTTT. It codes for CSVLVADTEAFF.

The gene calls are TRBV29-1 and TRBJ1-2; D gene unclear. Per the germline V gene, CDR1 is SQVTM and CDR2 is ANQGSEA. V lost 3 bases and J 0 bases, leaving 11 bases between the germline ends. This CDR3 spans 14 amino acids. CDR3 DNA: TGCAGCGTTGATCACAGCAGAGCTAACTATGGCTACACCTTC. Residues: CSVDHSRANYGYTF.

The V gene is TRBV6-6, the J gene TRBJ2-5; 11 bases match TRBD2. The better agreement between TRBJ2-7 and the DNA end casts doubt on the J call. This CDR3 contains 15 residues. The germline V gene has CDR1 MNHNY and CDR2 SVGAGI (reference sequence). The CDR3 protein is CASSPRTSGSYEQYF. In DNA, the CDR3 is TGTGCCAGCAGTCCTCGGACTAGCGGGTCCTACGAGCAGTACTTC.

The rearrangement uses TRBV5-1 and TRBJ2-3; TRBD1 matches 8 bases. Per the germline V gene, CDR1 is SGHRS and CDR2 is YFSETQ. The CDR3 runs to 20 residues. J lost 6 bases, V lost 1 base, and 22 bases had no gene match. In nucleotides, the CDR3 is TGCGCCAGCAGCTTGCCCGGGACAGGCGATTTCCCGGGCCGAAAGGATACGCAGTATTTT. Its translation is CASSLPGTGDFPGRKDTQYF.

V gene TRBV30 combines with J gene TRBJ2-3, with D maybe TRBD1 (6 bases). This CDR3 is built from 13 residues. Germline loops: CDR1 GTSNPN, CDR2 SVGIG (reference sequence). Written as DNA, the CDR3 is TGTGCGTCAACCGGGACACGAAGAGATACGCAGTATTTT. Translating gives CASTGTRRDTQYF.

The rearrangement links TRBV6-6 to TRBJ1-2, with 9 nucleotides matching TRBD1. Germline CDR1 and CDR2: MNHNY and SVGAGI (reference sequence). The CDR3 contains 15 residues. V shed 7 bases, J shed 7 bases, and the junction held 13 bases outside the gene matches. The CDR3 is CASIRAGQGSSGYTF. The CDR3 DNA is TGTGCCAGCATCCGGGCGGGACAGGGATCATCTGGCTACACCTTC.

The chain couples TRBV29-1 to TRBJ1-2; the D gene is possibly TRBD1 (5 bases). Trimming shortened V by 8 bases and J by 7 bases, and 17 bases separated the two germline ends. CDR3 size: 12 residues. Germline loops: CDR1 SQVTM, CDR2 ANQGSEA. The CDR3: CSSPGQRGGYTF. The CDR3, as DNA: TGCAGCTCACCCGGTCAAAGGGGTGGCTACACCTTC.

This CDR3 is CASSEGTASATNEKLFF. The CDR3 nucleotides read TGTGCCAGCAGCGAGGGGACAGCTAGTGCCACTAATGAAAAACTGTTTTTT. The genes are TRBV7-8 and TRBJ1-4; 7 bases map to TRBD1. The J segment lost 2 bases and the V segment lost 5 bases, leaving 11 bases of the junction unmatched. CDR1 SGHVS and CDR2 FQNEAQ come from the germline V gene. This CDR3 has 17 residues.

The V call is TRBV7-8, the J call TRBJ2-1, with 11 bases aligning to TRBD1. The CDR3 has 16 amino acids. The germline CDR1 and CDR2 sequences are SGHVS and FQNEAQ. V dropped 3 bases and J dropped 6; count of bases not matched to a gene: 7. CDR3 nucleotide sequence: TGTGCCAGCAGCTTCCGAACGGGGACAGGGGGCAATGAGCAGTTCTTC. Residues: CASSFRTGTGGNEQFF.